The 18 T cell receptor beta chains below were found in one sample sequenced in a study of OX40 agonist ivuxolimab in advanced cancers. The method was immunoSEQ multiplex PCR; TCRdb's version includes in-frame clones alone and lacks a portion of them. The sample shows about 36,000 clones, around 80% of them seen only once. Sequencing used CD4+ or CD8+ T cells sorted from blood, obtained in a trial of the OX40 agonist ivuxolimab. These receptors all come from an adult with an advanced solid tumor such as melanoma, head and neck, liver or kidney cancer.

This clone came up once. CDR3 sequence (DNA): TGCAGCGTTCAGGGGGGCTCAAGCAATCAGCCCCAGCATTTT. As protein: CSVQGGSSNQPQHF. V gene TRBV29-1 combines with J gene TRBJ1-5; 7 bases align to TRBD1. This CDR3 has 14 amino acids. Trimming cost V 5 bases and J 1 base; bases outside gene matches: 5. Per germline, CDR1 SQVTM and CDR2 ANQGSEA.

The chain recombines TRBV11-2 with TRBJ1-5; D gene uncertain. Germline values: CDR1 SGHAT, CDR2 FQNNGV. CDR3 size: 15 residues. Trimming took 1 base from V and 0 from J, leaving 7 bases between them. As DNA, the CDR3 is TGTGCCAGCAGCTTAGCCCCGGATAGCAATCAGCCCCAGCATTTT. Protein: CASSLAPDSNQPQHF. The variable domain in full, with the rest retrieved from reference TRBV11-2 and TRBJ1-5, is EAGVAQSPRYKIIEKRQSVAFWCNPISGHATLYWYQQILGQGPKLLIQFQNNGVVDDSQLPKDRFSAERLKGVDSTLKIQPAKLEDSAVYLCASSLAPDSNQPQHFGDGTRLSIL.

The chain recombines TRBV19 with TRBJ1-5; a weak D match, TRBD1 (5 bases). V was clipped by 4 bases and J by 10 bases, with 23 bases between them. There are 16 residues in the CDR3. Germline CDR1 LNHDA, CDR2 SQIVND (reference sequence). CDR3 in DNA: TGTGCCAGTAGTACTCCGGACCGGGTTGCAGGGAGTCCCCAGCATTTT. It is translated as CASSTPDRVAGSPQHF.

This chain links TRBV10-3 with TRBJ1-2; D call uncertain. The CDR3 sequence is 16 residues long. The germline CDR1 and CDR2 sequences are ENHRY and SYGVKD. V lost 0 bases and J 0 bases, leaving 11 bases between the germline ends. The CDR3 region has the DNA TGTGCCATCAGTGAGTCTGGTATCCCGGCTAACTATGGCTACACCTTC. It translates to CAISESGIPANYGYTF.

V usage is TRBV6-6 and J usage is TRBJ1-5; D is unresolved. Germline V gene lookup returns CDR1 MNHNY and CDR2 SVGAGI (reference sequence). The CDR3 covers 14 residues. Trimming removed 8 bases from V and 7 bases from J, with 18 bases in between. The CDR3 reads CASSGVGSGQPQHF. CDR3 nucleotide sequence: TGTGCCAGCTCTGGGGTGGGGAGCGGACAGCCCCAGCATTTT.

This clone was seen a few times. The chain links TRBV5-1 to TRBJ2-7; TRBD2 is a possible D gene (5 bases). The CDR3 extends over 15 amino acids. V was shortened by 1 base and J by 4 bases, with 15 bases between the two germline ends. The V gene's germline CDR1 is SGHRS and CDR2 YFSETQ. The CDR3 DNA reads as TGCGCCAGCAGCTTGAGCCCAGGATCGGGGTACGAGCAGTACTTC. This encodes CASSLSPGSGYEQYF.

CDR3 in DNA: TGTGCCTGGAGCAGGGGACTGATGAACACTGAAGCTTTCTTT. This codes for CAWSRGLMNTEAFF. The rearrangement links TRBV30 to TRBJ1-1; tentatively, D is TRBD1 (6 bases). This CDR3 has 14 residues. V lost 3 bases and J lost 0, with 11 bases in between. Germline CDR1 reads GTSNPN; CDR2 reads SVGIG (reference sequence).

The CDR3 bases are TGTGCCAGCAGCCGGGACACCTACGAGCAGTACTTC. Encoded protein: CASSRDTYEQYF. V usage is TRBV7-9 and J usage is TRBJ2-7; D possibly corresponds to TRBD1 (6 bases). The CDR3 runs 12 residues. Germline V gene data show CDR1 as SEHNR and CDR2 as FQNEAQ (reference sequence). The V end was cut by 5 bases, the J end by 2 bases, with 7 bases between.

The rearrangement links TRBV25-1 to TRBJ1-5; maybe TRBD1 (5 bases). Trimming took 4 bases from V and 12 from J, leaving 10 bases between them. Germline values: CDR1 MGHDK, CDR2 SYGVNS. This CDR3 spans 11 amino acids. The CDR3 coding sequence is TGTGCCAGCAGTGGGGGGGGTCGCCAGCATTTT. The encoded protein is CASSGGGRQHF.

V is TRBV5-4 and J is TRBJ2-1, with a possible D match to TRBD2 (6 bases). Trimming stripped 4 bases from V and 6 bases from J, with 17 bases between. This CDR3 region has 15 residues. The germline V gene encodes CDR1 SGHNT and CDR2 YYREEE (reference sequence). The CDR3 reads CASSRELAIANEQFF. CDR3 nucleotide sequence: TGTGCCAGCAGCCGGGAGCTAGCTATCGCCAATGAGCAGTTCTTC.

This clone was detected only once. The V and J genes are TRBV5-1 and TRBJ1-5, with a tentative D call TRBD1 (5 bases). In germline, CDR1 is SGHRS, CDR2 YFSETQ. V dropped 2 bases and J dropped 5 bases, with 14 bases sitting between them. There are 15 residues in the CDR3. CDR3 residues: CASSFEPGPDQPQHF. The CDR3 region has the DNA TGCGCCAGCAGCTTCGAGCCGGGACCCGATCAGCCCCAGCATTTT.

V is TRBV28 and J is TRBJ1-4; no firm D call. CDR1 and CDR2 from the germline V gene are MDHEN and SYDVKM. The CDR3 has 12 residues. Trimming removed 6 bases at V and 5 bases at J, with 7 bases between. In DNA form, the CDR3 reads TGTGCCAGCAGCCAAGGGAATGAAAAACTGTTTTTT. Translation gives CASSQGNEKLFF.

Turning to this clone: No conserved phenylalanine or tryptophan ends this CDR3, so it is likely a read error. V gene TRBV19 combines with J gene TRBJ2-7; 9 bases agree with TRBD2. The CDR3 extends over 16 amino acids. V gave up 2 bases and J gave up 0 bases; unmatched junction bases: 5. CDR1 LNHDA and CDR2 SQIVND come from the germline V gene (reference sequence). In nucleotides, the CDR3 is TGTGCCAGTAGTATAACAGCGGGGGGCACCTCCTACGAGCAGTACCTC. Translated, it gives CASSITAGGTSYEQYL.

The chain links TRBV20-1 to TRBJ1-1; unclear D gene. The CDR3 consists of 11 residues. V was trimmed by 6 bases and J by 9 bases, leaving 14 bases between them. Germline V gene lookup returns CDR1 DFQATT and CDR2 SNEGSKA (reference sequence). The CDR3 DNA sequence: TGCAGTGCCCCGGACGGAATGAAAGCTTTCTTT. Translated: CSAPDGMKAFF.

This clone was detected only once. The V and J genes are TRBV5-4 and TRBJ1-1; D gene unclear. Germline V gene sequence: CDR1 SGHNT, CDR2 YYREEE (reference sequence). V gave up 0 bases and J gave up 3 bases, with 0 bases separating them. This CDR3 comprises 11 residues. Here the CDR3 reads CASSLDTEAFF. The CDR3 DNA reads TGTGCCAGCAGCTTGGACACTGAAGCTTTCTTT.

The chain has TRBV9 and TRBJ1-1; D is perhaps TRBD1 (5 bases). This CDR3 region has 12 residues. Trimming took off 8 bases at V and 1 base at J, with 9 bases between the two ends. Germline loops: CDR1 SGDLS, CDR2 YYNGEE. The chain's CDR3 is CASQGRNTEAFF. CDR3 sequence (DNA): TGTGCCAGTCAGGGTCGGAACACTGAAGCTTTCTTT.

The V call is TRBV7-2, the J call TRBJ2-1; no firm D call. Between the trimmed V and J ends, which lost 2 bases and 4 bases, there was a span of 6 bases. The CDR3 runs to 13 residues. Germline CDR1 reads SGHTA; CDR2 reads FQGNSA. The CDR3 nucleotides read TGTGCCAGCAGCTTAAACGGGTACAATGAGCAGTTCTTC. This gives the protein CASSLNGYNEQFF.

This clone is labeled as medium-sized. The rearrangement joins TRBV5-1 to TRBJ1-2, with 9 bases fitting TRBD1. Germline CDR1 SGHRS, CDR2 YFSETQ. CDR3 size: 16 residues. V lost 0 bases and J lost 2; bases outside the gene matches: 5. CDR3 amino acids: CASSLEGTGINYGYTF. CDR3 sequence (DNA): TGCGCCAGCAGCTTGGAGGGGACAGGGATCAACTATGGCTACACCTTC.